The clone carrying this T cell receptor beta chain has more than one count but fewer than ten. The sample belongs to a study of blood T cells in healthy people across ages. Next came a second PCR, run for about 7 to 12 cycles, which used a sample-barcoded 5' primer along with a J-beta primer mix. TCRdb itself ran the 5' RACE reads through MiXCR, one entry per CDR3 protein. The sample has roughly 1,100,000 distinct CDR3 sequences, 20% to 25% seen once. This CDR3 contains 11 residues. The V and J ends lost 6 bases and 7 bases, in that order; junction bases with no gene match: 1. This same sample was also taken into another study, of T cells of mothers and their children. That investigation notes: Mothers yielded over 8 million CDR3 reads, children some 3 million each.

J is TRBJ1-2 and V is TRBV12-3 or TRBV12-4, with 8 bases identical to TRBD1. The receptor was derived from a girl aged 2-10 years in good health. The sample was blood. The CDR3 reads CASRTGVGYTF. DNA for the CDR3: TGTGCCAGCAGGACAGGGGTTGGCTACACCTTC.